These 17 T cell receptor beta chains were sequenced from one sample in a study of breast tumors, draining lymph nodes, adjacent tissues. Axillary draining lymph nodes of breast cancer patients supplied the node samples. TCRdb re-derived calls from the multiplex PCR reads in MiXCR, one entry per CDR3 protein. The sample yields about 140,000 distinct CDR3 sequences, over 25% seen once. Sequenced: axillary lymph node tissue. The receptors here all came from a female donor with breast cancer. Some clones in this sample may be carry-over from other donors' samples.

This clonotype has ten or more counts. The chain carries TRBV18 and TRBJ1-4, with D possibly being TRBD1 (6 bases). The germline CDR1 and CDR2 sequences are KGHSH and LQKENI. This CDR3 comprises 15 residues. The ends were cut back, 3 bases at V and 4 bases at J, with 12 bases in the middle. The CDR3 loop reads CASSPAGVGNEKLFF. CDR3 DNA sequence: TGTGCCAGCTCACCGGCAGGGGTGGGTAATGAAAAACTGTTTTTT.

The rearrangement links TRBV20-1 to TRBJ2-7; D is unclear. The CDR3 is 12 amino acids. Germline CDR1 reads DFQATT; CDR2 reads SNEGSKA (reference sequence). V lost 1 base to trimming and J lost 2 bases, with 6 bases between them. CDR3 in amino acids: CSARGAAYEQYF. CDR3 nucleotides: TGCAGTGCTAGAGGGGCGGCCTACGAGCAGTACTTC.

This clonotype was detected ten times or more. The chain employs TRBV19 and TRBJ2-2, with 8 bases aligning to TRBD2. Germline CDR1 LNHDA, CDR2 SQIVND (reference sequence). After removal of 5 bases from V and 5 bases from J, the junction contained 4 bases not matched to a gene. This CDR3 region has 14 residues. The DNA of the CDR3 is TGTGCCAGTAGTGTCGCGGGGGGTACCGGGGAGCTGTTTTTT. Its protein is CASSVAGGTGELFF.

This clonotype came up many times. The V gene is TRBV2, the J gene TRBJ2-2; D unclear. This CDR3 is built from 14 residues. Germline values: CDR1 SNHLY, CDR2 FYNNEI. Trimming took off 3 bases at V and 4 bases at J, with 9 bases between the two ends. The CDR3 bases are TGTGCCAGCAGTGACAGGCCGATCACCGGGGAGCTGTTTTTT. Its protein is CASSDRPITGELFF.

This clonotype was recorded at least ten times. This may be a read error, as it is one base from a much larger clone. V and J are TRBV20-1 and TRBJ2-7, with TRBD2 as a possible D gene (6 bases). Germline V gives CDR1 DFQATT, CDR2 SNEGSKA (reference sequence). This CDR3 has 14 residues. This CDR3 reads CSARDITSSSEQYF. The CDR3 region has the DNA TGCAGTGCTAGAGATATCACTAGCTCCTCCGAGCAGTACTTC.

The genes are TRBV15 and TRBJ1-1; unclear D gene. This CDR3 has 12 residues. Germline V lookup: CDR1 LNHNV, CDR2 YYDKDF (reference sequence). Between the trimmed V and J ends, which lost 1 base and 4 bases, there was a span of 4 bases. The CDR3 DNA sequence: TGTGCCACCAGCAGAGTAAGCACTGAAGCTTTCTTT. Amino acids: CATSRVSTEAFF.

Concerning this clonotype itself: This may be a read error, as it is one base from a much larger clone. The chain joins TRBV20-1 to TRBJ2-2; 10 nucleotides agree with TRBD1. Germline loops: CDR1 DFQATT, CDR2 SNEGSKA (reference sequence). This CDR3 has 14 amino acids. The DNA of the CDR3 is TGCAGTGCACCGGACAGGGGGAACACCGGGGAGCCGTTTTTT. It yields the protein CSAPDRGNTGEPFF.

This clonotype was recorded many times. The chain links TRBV5-6 to TRBJ1-2, with 10 bases identical to TRBD1. V shed 3 bases and J 7 bases; nucleotides not matched to a gene: 6. The CDR3 is 14 residues long. Germline CDR1 and CDR2: SGHDT and YYEEEE. CDR3 amino acids: CASSSGDRGLGYTF. The CDR3 bases are TGTGCCAGCAGCTCCGGCGACAGGGGGCTTGGCTACACCTTC. Full variable domain (outside the CDR3, taken from reference TRBV5-6 and TRBJ1-2): DAGVTQSPTHLIKTRGQQVTLRCSPKSGHDTVSWYQQALGQGPQFIFQYYEEEERQRGNFPDRFSGHQFPNYSSELNVNALLLGDSALYLCASSSGDRGLGYTFGSGTRLTVV.

This clonotype has at least ten counts. A much larger clone sits a single nucleotide away, making a read error possible. This chain uses TRBV20-1 with TRBJ2-5, with D unresolved. Per the germline V gene, CDR1 is DFQATT and CDR2 is SNEGSKA (reference sequence). The CDR3 is 12 amino acids. Here the CDR3 DNA reads TGCAGTGTCTCCGGTCCGCAAGAGACCCCGTACTTC. The encoded protein is CSVSGPQETPYF.

The CDR3 region is CASSSRGTAGANVLTF. The CDR3, as DNA: TGTGCCAGCAGCTCACGGGGGACGGCTGGGGCCAACGTCCTGACTTTC. The chain links TRBV7-3 to TRBJ2-6; TRBD2 might be the D (6 bases). V lost 4 bases to trimming and J lost 2 bases, with 12 bases between them. The CDR3 has 16 amino acids. Germline CDR1 and CDR2: SGHTA and FQGTGA.

Many counts were recorded for this clonotype. This sequence joins TRBV7-2 and TRBJ2-1; D is perhaps TRBD1 or TRBD2 (5 bases each). Trimming pared 1 base from V and 9 bases from J, leaving 10 bases between. The CDR3 has 13 residues. Germline V gene sequence: CDR1 SGHTA, CDR2 FQGNSA. The CDR3 DNA is TGTGCCAGCAGCTTAGGATCTGGGGGTGAGCAGTTCTTC. It encodes CASSLGSGGEQFF.

This clonotype was counted many times. This sequence joins TRBV27 and TRBJ2-7; TRBD1 aligns across 8 bases. V was clipped by 8 bases and J by 3 bases; unmatched bases: 6. Germline V gene data show CDR1 as MNHEY and CDR2 as SMNVEV (reference sequence). The length of the CDR3 is 13 residues. CDR3 in amino acids: CASWAGQGYEQYV. CDR3 nucleotide sequence: TGTGCCAGCTGGGCAGGACAGGGCTACGAGCAGTACGTC.

This clonotype was seen ten or more times. V gene TRBV20-1 combines with J gene TRBJ2-3; D is ambiguous. The CDR3 runs 14 residues. Trimming took 0 bases from V and 4 from J, leaving 11 bases between them. Germline CDR1 is DFQATT and CDR2 is SNEGSKA (reference sequence). The CDR3 bases are TGCAGTGCTAGAGATTATGGTGGTGCAGATACGCAGTATTTT. The encoded protein is CSARDYGGADTQYF.

The genes are TRBV20-1 and TRBJ2-6, with 12 bases lining up with TRBD2. CDR1 is DFQATT, CDR2 SNEGSKA, per germline (reference sequence). The CDR3 loop spans 15 amino acids. V was pared by 3 bases and J by 11 bases, with 8 bases of the junction left unmatched. The CDR3 is CSARPTSGGTHVLTF. The CDR3 bases are TGCAGTGCTAGGCCAACTAGCGGGGGGACTCACGTCCTGACTTTC.

This clonotype has at least ten counts. This chain links TRBV2 with TRBJ2-1, with TRBD2 matching over 7 bases. V trimming: 6 bases; J trimming: 11 bases; junction bases outside the gene matches: 10. Germline assignment: CDR1 SNHLY and CDR2 FYNNEI. The CDR3 totals 13 residues. Here the CDR3 reads CASRLAAGVQQFF. In DNA form, the CDR3 reads TGTGCCAGCAGGCTAGCGGCCGGAGTTCAGCAGTTCTTC.

In its sample, this clonotype was seen many times. The V call is TRBV6-2 or TRBV6-3, the J call TRBJ2-1; D not certain. V dropped 6 bases and J dropped 9 bases, with 9 bases sitting between them. This CDR3 contains 11 residues. The germline V gene has CDR1 MNHEY and CDR2 SVGEGT. This chain's CDR3 is CASSPNLEQFF. CDR3 DNA: TGTGCCAGCAGCCCCAATCTTGAGCAGTTCTTC.

This clonotype has more than one count but fewer than ten. The chain links TRBV18 to TRBJ2-3, with D unclear. Trimming took off 2 bases at V and 3 bases at J, with 6 bases between the two ends. Per the germline V gene, CDR1 is KGHSH and CDR2 is LQKENI. There are 13 residues in the CDR3. CDR3 bases: TGTGCCAGCTCACCAGCGGCAACAGATACGCAGTATTTT. Protein product: CASSPAATDTQYF. Based on the CDR3 plus reference TRBV18 and TRBJ2-3, the full variable domain is NAGVMQNPRHLVRRRGQEARLRCSPMKGHSHVYWYRQLPEEGLKFMVYLQKENIIDESGMPKERFSAEFPKEGPSILRIQQVVRGDSAAYFCASSPAATDTQYFGPGTRLTVL.